This T cell receptor (beta chain) was sequenced for a study of T cell changes during pregnancy in multiple sclerosis. Only in-frame clones appear in the TCRdb table, and some are missing; sequencing was by immunoSEQ multiplex PCR. The sample yields some 120,000 clones, roughly 95% seen once. The CDR3 is 11 residues long. Per germline, CDR1 MNHEY and CDR2 SMNVEV (reference sequence). With 7 bases removed from V and 12 bases from J, the gap between germline ends came to 16 bases. The sequenced sample was peripheral blood, obtained after pregnancy. The TCR sequence derives from a female donor with multiple sclerosis, enrolled in a pregnancy study. The chain combines TRBV27 with TRBJ2-7; maybe TRBD1 (5 bases). CDR3 protein: CASMGGQGWYF. CDR3 DNA: TGTGCCAGCATGGGTGGGCAGGGATGGTACTTC.